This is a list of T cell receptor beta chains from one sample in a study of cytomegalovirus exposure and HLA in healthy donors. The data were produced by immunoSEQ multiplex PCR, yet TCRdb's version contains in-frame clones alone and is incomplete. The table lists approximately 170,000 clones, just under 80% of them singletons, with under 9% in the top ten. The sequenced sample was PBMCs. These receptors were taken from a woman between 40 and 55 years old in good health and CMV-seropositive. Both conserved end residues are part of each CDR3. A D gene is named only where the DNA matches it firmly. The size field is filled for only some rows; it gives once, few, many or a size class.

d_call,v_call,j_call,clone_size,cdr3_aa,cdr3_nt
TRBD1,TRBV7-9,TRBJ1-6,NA,CASSLDPGQGLPALHF,TGTGCCAGCAGCTTAGACCCGGGACAGGGACTTCCGGCCCTCCACTTT
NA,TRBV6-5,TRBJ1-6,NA,CASRDKSGYNSPLHF,TGTGCCAGCAGAGATAAATCCGGCTATAATTCACCCCTCCACTTT
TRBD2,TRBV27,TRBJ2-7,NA,CASSSRLAGGVSSNEQYF,TGTGCCAGCAGTTCCCGACTAGCGGGGGGCGTGAGTAGTAACGAGCAGTACTTC
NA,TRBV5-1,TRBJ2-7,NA,CASSLDGYEQYF,TGCGCCAGCAGCTTGGACGGCTACGAGCAGTACTTC
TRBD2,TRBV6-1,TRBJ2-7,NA,CASSEGLAGGTYEQYF,TGTGCCAGCAGTGAAGGGCTAGCGGGGGGGACCTACGAGCAGTACTTC
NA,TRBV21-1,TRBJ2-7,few,CASTRGFQVGQYF,TGTGCCAGCACCCGGGGTTTTCAAGTTGGGCAGTACTTC
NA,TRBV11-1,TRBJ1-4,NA,CASSASEEGRWYNEKLFF,TGTGCCAGCTCCGCGTCGGAGGAGGGGCGTTGGTATAATGAAAAACTGTTTTTT
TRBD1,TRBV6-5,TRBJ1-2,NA,CASIGTGERYGYTF,TGTGCCAGCATCGGGACAGGGGAGCGCTATGGCTACACCTTC
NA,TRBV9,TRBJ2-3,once,CASNLGGRTDTQYF,TGTGCCAGCAACCTAGGAGGTCGCACAGATACGCAGTATTTT
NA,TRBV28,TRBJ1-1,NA,CASSPLTVNTEAFF,TGTGCCAGCAGTCCCCTCACGGTGAACACTGAAGCTTTCTTT
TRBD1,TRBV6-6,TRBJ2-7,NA,CASSSPGQGRYEQYF,TGTGCCAGCAGTTCTCCGGGACAGGGACGTTACGAGCAGTACTTC
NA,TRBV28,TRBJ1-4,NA,CAGSLLSGLGEKLFF,TGTGCCGGCAGTTTATTATCAGGGTTGGGCGAAAAACTGTTTTTT
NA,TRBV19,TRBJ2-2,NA,CASSWGLNTGELFF,TGTGCCAGTAGTTGGGGGCTGAACACCGGGGAGCTGTTTTTT
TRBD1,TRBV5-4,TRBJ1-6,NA,CASSPTGVNSPLHF,TGTGCCAGCAGCCCAACAGGGGTAAATTCACCCCTCCACTTT
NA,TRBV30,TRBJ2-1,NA,CAWSVLGWNEQFF,TGTGCCTGGAGTGTACTTGGTTGGAATGAGCAGTTCTTC
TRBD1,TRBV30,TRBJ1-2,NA,CAWRFRDRDNYGYTF,TGTGCCTGGAGGTTCAGGGACAGGGACAACTATGGCTACACCTTC
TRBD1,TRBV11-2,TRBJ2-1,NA,CASSPGQGIYNEQFF,TGTGCCAGCAGCCCCGGACAGGGGATCTACAATGAGCAGTTCTTC
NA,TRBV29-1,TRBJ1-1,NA,CSAGLGGYTEAFF,TGCAGCGCGGGCTTGGGAGGGTACACTGAAGCTTTCTTT
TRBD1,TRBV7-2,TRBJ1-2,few,CASSSPGQGIGGYTF,TGTGCCAGCAGCTCCCCGGGACAGGGTATAGGCGGCTACACCTTC
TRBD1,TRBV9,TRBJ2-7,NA,CASSVGDSLYEQYF,TGTGCCAGCAGCGTAGGGGACAGTCTCTACGAGCAGTACTTC
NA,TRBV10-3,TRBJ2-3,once,CAITATSTDTQYF,TGTGCCATCACTGCGACTAGCACAGATACGCAGTATTTT
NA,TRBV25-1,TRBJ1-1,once,CASPPLSLTRGGWTEAFF,TGTGCCAGCCCTCCCCTATCCCTCACCCGGGGGGGGTGGACTGAAGCTTTCTTT
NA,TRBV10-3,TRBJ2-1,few,CAISVTTGSPKQFF,TGTGCCATCAGCGTTACAACCGGGAGCCCAAAGCAGTTCTTC
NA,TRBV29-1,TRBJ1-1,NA,CSVDRGGYEAFF,TGCAGCGTTGACAGGGGCGGCTATGAAGCTTTCTTT
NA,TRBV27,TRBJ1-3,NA,CASSLNPSGNTIYF,TGTGCCAGCAGTTTAAATCCGTCTGGAAACACCATATATTTT
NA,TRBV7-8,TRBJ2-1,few,CATGQGRTHNEQFF,TGTGCCACCGGGCAGGGGCGGACGCACAATGAGCAGTTCTTC
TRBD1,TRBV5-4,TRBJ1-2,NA,CASSGGTGGFYGYTF,TGTGCCAGCAGCGGCGGGACAGGGGGATTCTATGGCTACACCTTC
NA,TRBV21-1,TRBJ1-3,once,CASSGAETGGAGSGNTIYF,TGTGCCAGCAGCGGGGCCGAAACAGGGGGCGCCGGATCTGGAAACACCATATATTTT
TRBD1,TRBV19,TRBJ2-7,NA,CASSTKGVRGPYEQYF,TGTGCCAGTAGTACGAAGGGGGTCAGGGGGCCCTACGAGCAGTACTTC
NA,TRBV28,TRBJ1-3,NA,CASNKAGSSGNTIYF,TGTGCCAGCAATAAGGCCGGGAGCTCTGGAAACACCATATATTTT
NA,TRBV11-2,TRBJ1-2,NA,CASSLGRGYTF,TGTGCCAGCAGCTTGGGGCGTGGCTACACCTTC
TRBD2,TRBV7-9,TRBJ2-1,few,CASSLQRGGYNEQFF,TGTGCCAGCAGCTTACAACGGGGGGGGTACAATGAGCAGTTCTTC
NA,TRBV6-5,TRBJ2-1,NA,CASSYSTQGNEQFF,TGTGCCAGCAGTTACTCGACCCAGGGGAATGAGCAGTTCTTC
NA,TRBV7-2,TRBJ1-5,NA,CASSLVVDPGQPQHF,TGTGCCAGCAGCTTAGTGGTGGACCCAGGGCAGCCCCAGCATTTT
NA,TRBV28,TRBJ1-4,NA,CASSLGGINEKLFF,TGTGCCAGCAGTTTGGGAGGTATTAATGAAAAACTGTTTTTT
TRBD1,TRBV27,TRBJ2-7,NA,CASSRGTGLYEQYF,TGTGCCAGCAGCAGAGGGACAGGGCTCTACGAGCAGTACTTC
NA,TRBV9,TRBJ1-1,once,CASSPSDSRARNTEAFF,TGTGCCAGCAGCCCGTCCGACAGCCGAGCGAGGAACACTGAAGCTTTCTTT
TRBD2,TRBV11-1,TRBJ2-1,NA,CASSSRGERGNEQFF,TGTGCCAGCAGCTCCCGGGGGGAAAGGGGTAATGAGCAGTTCTTC
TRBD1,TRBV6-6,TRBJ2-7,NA,CASRPTGTPYEQYF,TGTGCCAGCAGACCGACAGGGACACCCTACGAGCAGTACTTC
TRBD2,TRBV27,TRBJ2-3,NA,CASRLTGGWITDTQYF,TGTGCCAGCCGGCTCACCGGGGGGTGGATAACAGATACGCAGTATTTT
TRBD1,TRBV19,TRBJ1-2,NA,CASRISGQGYGYTF,TGTGCCAGTAGAATCTCGGGACAGGGCTATGGCTACACCTTC
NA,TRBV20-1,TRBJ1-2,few,CSATQGVGYTF,TGCAGTGCAACACAGGGTGTAGGTTACACCTTC